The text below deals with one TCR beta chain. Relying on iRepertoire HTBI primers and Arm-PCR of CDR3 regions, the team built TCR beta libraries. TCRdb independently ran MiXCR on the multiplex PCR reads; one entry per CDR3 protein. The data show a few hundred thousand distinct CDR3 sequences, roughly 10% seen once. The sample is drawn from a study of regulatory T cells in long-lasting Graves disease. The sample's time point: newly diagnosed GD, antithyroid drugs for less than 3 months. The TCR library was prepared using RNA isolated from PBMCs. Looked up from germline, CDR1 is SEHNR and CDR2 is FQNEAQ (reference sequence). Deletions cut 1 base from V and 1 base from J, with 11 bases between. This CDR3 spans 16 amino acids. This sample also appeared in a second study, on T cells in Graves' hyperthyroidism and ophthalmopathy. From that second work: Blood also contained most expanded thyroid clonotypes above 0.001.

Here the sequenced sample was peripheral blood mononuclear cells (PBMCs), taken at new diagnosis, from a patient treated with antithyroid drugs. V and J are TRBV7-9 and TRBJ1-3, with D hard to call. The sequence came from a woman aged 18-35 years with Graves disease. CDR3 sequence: CASSLEESSSGNTIYF. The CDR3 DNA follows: TGTGCCAGCAGCTTAGAGGAGTCCTCGTCTGGAAACACCATATATTTT.